The 31 T cell receptor beta chains below were found in one sample sequenced in a study of blood T cells in healthy people across ages. PCR was performed a second time for about 6 to 12 cycles using a sample-barcoded 5' primer and a J-beta primer mix. One entry per CDR3 protein results from TCRdb running MiXCR on the 5' RACE reads. There are 760,000 or so distinct CDR3 sequences in the sample; around 25% occur only once, and 8% to 10% lies in the top ten. These data were also filed under a second study, of T cells of mothers and their children.

The material sequenced was blood. The receptors shown here come from a boy younger than 18 in good health.

The V call is TRBV6-1, the J call TRBJ2-7; no clear D gene. The CDR3 is 14 amino acids. The germline CDR1 and CDR2 sequences are MNHNS and SASEGT. The V gene lost 1 base and the J gene lost 3 bases, with 10 bases spanning the gap. This chain's CDR3 is CASSEEIENYEQYF. The DNA of the CDR3 is TGTGCCAGCAGTGAAGAGATAGAGAACTACGAGCAGTACTTC.

This clonotype has just a few counts. V is TRBV9 and J is TRBJ2-2; no clear D. Trimming shortened V by 0 bases and J by 3 bases, and 3 bases separated the two germline ends. CDR1 is SGDLS, CDR2 YYNGEE, per germline. The CDR3 loop spans 13 amino acids. The CDR3 sequence is CASSVEYTGELFF. For the CDR3, the DNA is TGTGCCAGCAGCGTAGAGTACACCGGGGAGCTGTTTTTT.

The rearrangement uses TRBV11-3 and TRBJ2-7; perhaps TRBD2 as D (6 bases). CDR1 is SGHNT and CDR2 is YENEEA in the germline V gene. V was pared by 5 bases and J by 3 bases, with 14 bases between. This CDR3 has 14 residues. CDR3 sequence (DNA): TGTGCCAGCAGCGCCCGGGGACTCCTCTACGAGCAGTACTTC. Amino acids: CASSARGLLYEQYF.

This clonotype was seen a handful of times. The V call is TRBV20-1, the J call TRBJ2-5; TRBD2 agrees at 10 bases. This CDR3 has 16 amino acids. The trim removed 4 bases at V and 2 bases at J, leaving 10 bases unmatched. CDR1 and CDR2 (germline): DFQATT, SNEGSKA (reference sequence). The chain's CDR3 is CSATNPSGGRQETQYF. The CDR3, as DNA: TGCAGTGCTACGAACCCTAGCGGGGGACGACAAGAGACCCAGTACTTC.

This clonotype has just a few counts. This sequence joins TRBV5-1 and TRBJ2-3, with D uncertain. The V gene's germline CDR1 is SGHRS and CDR2 YFSETQ. The V and J ends lost 0 bases and 2 bases respectively, with 4 bases between them. The length of the CDR3 is 13 residues. The CDR3 DNA reads as TGCGCCAGCAGCTTGGTTGTCACAGATACGCAGTATTTT. Protein sequence: CASSLVVTDTQYF.

The genes are TRBV20-1 and TRBJ2-5; TRBD1 matches 7 bases. The germline V gene encodes CDR1 DFQATT and CDR2 SNEGSKA (reference sequence). J lost 3 bases, V lost 6 bases, and 7 bases had no gene match. The CDR3 totals 13 residues. In DNA, the CDR3 is TGCAGTGCCAGCACCGGGACAGAAGAGACCCAGTACTTC. Residues: CSASTGTEETQYF.

This clonotype has only a few counts. The rearrangement links TRBV7-2 to TRBJ1-2; no definite D call. The germline V gene has CDR1 SGHTA and CDR2 FQGNSA. The CDR3 totals 13 residues. V was trimmed by 4 bases and J by 8 bases, leaving 14 bases between them. CDR3 coding DNA: TGTGCCAGCAGCTCCAAGGCCGGGGTAGGCTACACCTTC. Residues: CASSSKAGVGYTF. Full variable domain (outside the CDR3, taken from reference TRBV7-2 and TRBJ1-2): GAGVSQSPSNKVTEKGKDVELRCDPISGHTALYWYRQSLGQGLEFLIYFQGNSAPDKSGLPSDRFSAERTGGSVSTLTIQRTQQEDSAVYLCASSSKAGVGYTFGSGTRLTVV.

This clonotype was found a few times. The gene calls are TRBV9 and TRBJ2-6, with TRBD1 matching over 7 bases. Germline V gives CDR1 SGDLS, CDR2 YYNGEE. The CDR3 sequence is 18 residues long. The V segment lost 4 bases and the J segment 0 bases; nucleotides outside the gene matches: 10. The CDR3 DNA is TGTGCCAGCAGCCCAGGGGACAGTACTCACTCTGGGGCCAACGTCCTGACTTTC. This gives the protein CASSPGDSTHSGANVLTF.

The CDR3 DNA follows: TGTGCCAGCAGCCAAGGTCTAGCGGCCTCAGATACGCAGTATTTT. Its translation is CASSQGLAASDTQYF. The chain is built from TRBV3-1 and TRBJ2-3, with 7 positions matching TRBD2. V dropped 1 base and J dropped 4; count of bases not matched to a gene: 5. The CDR3 sequence is 15 residues long. From germline, CDR1 is LGHDT and CDR2 YNNKEL (reference sequence).

This clonotype occurred a few times. The chain has TRBV29-1 and TRBJ2-4; tentatively, D is TRBD2 (5 bases). CDR1 SQVTM and CDR2 ANQGSEA come from the germline V gene. CDR3 length: 11 residues. V was shortened by 5 bases and J by 9 bases, with 11 bases between the two germline ends. CDR3 in DNA: TGCAGCGTTAGGTCCCGGGGCATTCAGTACTTC. It is translated as CSVRSRGIQYF.

This clonotype was found a few times. This chain connects TRBV3-1 to TRBJ2-7; D is uncertain. CDR3 length: 15 amino acids. The germline CDR1 and CDR2 sequences are LGHDT and YNNKEL (reference sequence). The V and J ends lost 0 bases and 4 bases respectively, with 13 bases between them. The CDR3 protein is CASSQDGSPGYEQYF. CDR3 nucleotides: TGTGCCAGCAGCCAAGATGGCAGTCCGGGTTACGAGCAGTACTTC.

This clonotype was found a few times. The chain couples TRBV29-1 to TRBJ2-7, with D possibly being TRBD2 (6 bases). CDR3 length: 14 residues. Deletions cut 0 bases from V and 0 bases from J, with 9 bases between. The germline CDR1 and CDR2 sequences are SQVTM and ANQGSEA. The CDR3 DNA reads TGCAGCGTTGAAGAGTCGGGAGCCTCCTACGAGCAGTACTTC. Its translation: CSVEESGASYEQYF.

The chain combines TRBV15 with TRBJ1-2, with D hard to call. Germline V CDR1 and CDR2: LNHNV, YYDKDF (reference sequence). V was clipped by 5 bases and J by 8 bases, with 12 bases between them. The CDR3 sequence is 12 residues long. This chain's CDR3 is CATSPLDGGYTF. CDR3 nucleotide sequence: TGTGCCACCAGCCCACTGGATGGGGGCTACACCTTC.

At least ten counts were recorded for this clonotype. The V and J genes are TRBV27 and TRBJ2-1; D is uncertain. TRBJ2-5 explains the end of the DNA better; the J call may be wrong. Germline V gene sequence: CDR1 MNHEY, CDR2 SMNVEV (reference sequence). There are 13 residues in the CDR3. DNA of the CDR3: TGTGCCAGCAGTTTATGGGCAGAAGAGACCCAGTACTTC. This codes for CASSLWAEETQYF.

This clonotype turned up a few times. The chain joins TRBV2 to TRBJ2-5, with TRBD2 matching over 13 bases. Unmatched junction bases numbered 6, after V lost 7 bases and J lost 4 bases. CDR3 length: 15 residues. The V gene's germline CDR1 is SNHLY and CDR2 FYNNEI. In nucleotides, the CDR3 is TGTGCCAGCACTAGACTAGCGGGGGGCGTAGAGACCCAGTACTTC. It codes for CASTRLAGGVETQYF.

The genes are TRBV7-9 and TRBJ2-1; TRBD2 matches at 12 bases. Germline-derived CDR1 and CDR2 are SEHNR and FQNEAQ (reference sequence). The V gene end was trimmed by 3 bases and the J gene end by 7 bases; junction bases not matched to a gene: 4. The CDR3 consists of 15 residues. The CDR3 nucleotides are TGTGCCAGCAGCTTGGGGACTAGCGGGCTTAATGAGCAGTTCTTC. The encoded protein is CASSLGTSGLNEQFF. Full variable domain (missing parts from reference TRBV7-9 and TRBJ2-1): DTGVSQNPRHKITKRGQNVTFRCDPISEHNRLYWYRQTLGQGPEFLTYFQNEAQLEKSRLLSDRFSAERPKGSFSTLEIQRTEQGDSAMYLCASSLGTSGLNEQFFGPGTRLTVL.

The rearrangement uses TRBV14 and TRBJ1-5; D remains ambiguous. This CDR3 spans 16 amino acids. CDR1 is SGHDN and CDR2 is FVKESK in the germline V gene. V shed 1 base and J shed 6 bases, with 16 bases lying between them. CDR3: CASSQGGVGVGQPQHF. The DNA for the CDR3 is TGTGCCAGCAGCCAAGGGGGAGTGGGTGTCGGTCAGCCCCAGCATTTT.

This clonotype was detected a few times. This chain connects TRBV2 to TRBJ2-3; 7 positions match TRBD2. The junction had 5 bases not matched to a gene; V was cut back by 6 bases and J by 2 bases. The CDR3 is 14 amino acids. CDR1 is SNHLY, CDR2 FYNNEI, per germline. CDR3 in amino acids: CASRSSGNTDTQYF. CDR3 DNA sequence: TGTGCCAGCAGATCAAGCGGGAACACAGATACGCAGTATTTT.

The chain couples TRBV15 to TRBJ2-1; D remains ambiguous. Germline V gene sequence: CDR1 LNHNV, CDR2 YYDKDF (reference sequence). V dropped 1 base and J dropped 0 bases, with 10 bases sitting between them. The CDR3 has 16 residues. The CDR3 spells CATSRVGYSSYNEQFF. CDR3 bases: TGTGCCACCAGCAGAGTGGGGTATAGCTCCTACAATGAGCAGTTCTTC.

In this sample, this clonotype turned up a few times. This chain connects TRBV24-1 to TRBJ2-3; D unresolved. In germline, CDR1 is KGHDR, CDR2 SFDVKD. The CDR3 loop spans 13 amino acids. V was cut by 5 bases and J by 1 base, with 6 bases left in between. The CDR3: CATSAYRTDTQYF. DNA for the CDR3: TGTGCCACCAGTGCCTACCGCACAGATACGCAGTATTTT.

This clonotype was recorded a few times. V and J are TRBV20-1 and TRBJ1-3; a weak D match, TRBD1 (6 bases). The CDR3 sequence is 16 residues long. CDR1 and CDR2 from the germline V gene are DFQATT and SNEGSKA (reference sequence). Trimming removed 5 bases from V and 7 bases from J, with 24 bases in between. In nucleotides, the CDR3 is TGCAGTGCTTTTGGACAGACCCCCCGCGGAGGTAACACCATATATTTT. This translates into CSAFGQTPRGGNTIYF.

A few counts support this clonotype. The V and J genes are TRBV29-1 and TRBJ2-7, with TRBD2 identical over 12 bases. The CDR3 consists of 14 residues. Looked up from germline, CDR1 is SQVTM and CDR2 is ANQGSEA. V shed 7 bases, J shed 6 bases, and the junction held 10 bases outside the gene matches. Here the CDR3 reads CSASSTSGRLEQYF. CDR3 sequence (DNA): TGCAGCGCCTCCTCGACTAGCGGGAGACTCGAGCAGTACTTC.

This clonotype was counted between two and nine times. Relative to the germline gene, one junction end is altered; a read error may explain this. This sequence joins TRBV2 and TRBJ2-1; 11 bases fit TRBD2. CDR1 and CDR2 from the germline V gene are SNHLY and FYNNEI. There are 16 residues in the CDR3. The CDR3 is CASSEALGLAETEQFF. The CDR3 DNA sequence: TGTGCCAGCAGCGAAGCCCTGGGACTAGCGGAGACCGAGCAGTTCTTC.

The chain is built from TRBV5-1 and TRBJ2-5; D not resolved. Germline-derived CDR1 and CDR2 are SGHRS and YFSETQ. This CDR3 comprises 15 residues. Trimming pared 3 bases from V and 11 bases from J, leaving 23 bases between. The CDR3 region has the DNA TGCGCCAGCAGCTCGAGAGACCCCTCGAGAGTGGAGCAGTACTTC. It translates to CASSSRDPSRVEQYF.

The chain carries TRBV4-3 and TRBJ2-1, with 8 bases identical to TRBD1. The end of the DNA aligns better with TRBJ2-7, so the J call may be wrong. The CDR3 is 15 residues long. Germline V gene data show CDR1 as LGHNA and CDR2 as YSLEER. The CDR3 protein is CASSQDGTGGEEQYF. Written as DNA, the CDR3 is TGCGCCAGCAGCCAAGATGGGACAGGTGGAGAGGAGCAGTACTTC.

CDR3 DNA: TGCGCCAGCAGATTCGGGACTAGCGGCTACGAGCAGTACTTC. Translated: CASRFGTSGYEQYF. The chain has TRBV5-1 and TRBJ2-7; 11 bases fit TRBD2. Germline V lookup: CDR1 SGHRS, CDR2 YFSETQ. The CDR3 is 14 amino acids. V dropped 5 bases and J dropped 3; count of bases not matched to a gene: 4.

This clonotype was seen a few times. The chain is built from TRBV4-2 and TRBJ2-4, with D maybe TRBD1 (6 bases). Germline loops: CDR1 LGHNA, CDR2 YNFKEQ. With 0 bases removed from V and 1 base from J, the gap between germline ends came to 10 bases. The CDR3 sequence is 16 residues long. As DNA, the CDR3 is TGTGCCAGCAGCCAAGAAGGGACATTGGCCAAAAACATTCAGTACTTC. It is translated as CASSQEGTLAKNIQYF.

The chain is built from TRBV6-2 or TRBV6-3 and TRBJ2-7; D gene ambiguous. With 0 bases removed from V and 1 base from J, the gap between germline ends came to 13 bases. Germline CDR1 is MNHEY and CDR2 is SVGEGT. CDR3 length: 16 amino acids. For the CDR3, the DNA is TGTGCCAGCAGTTACTCGAGGACGGACGGTTCCTACGAGCAGTACTTC. Its protein product is CASSYSRTDGSYEQYF.

A few counts support this clonotype. V and J are TRBV27 and TRBJ2-3; TRBD2 agrees at 7 bases. Looked up from germline, CDR1 is MNHEY and CDR2 is SMNVEV (reference sequence). There are 14 residues in the CDR3. With 5 bases clipped from V and 2 bases from J, the junction kept 4 bases outside the gene matches. This CDR3 reads CASSTSAYTDTQYF. CDR3 coding DNA: TGTGCCAGCAGTACTAGCGCCTACACAGATACGCAGTATTTT.

This clonotype has more than one count but fewer than ten. The chain is built from TRBV29-1 and TRBJ1-2; the D gene is possibly TRBD1 (5 bases). V was pared by 4 bases and J by 6 bases, with 21 bases between. From germline, CDR1 is SQVTM and CDR2 ANQGSEA. The CDR3 has 15 residues. DNA for the CDR3: TGCAGCGTTGCGGAGAGGGGAGTCTTGGTTGATGGCTACACCTTC. It specifies CSVAERGVLVDGYTF.

V and J are TRBV7-9 and TRBJ1-1; D uncertain. The CDR3 is 14 residues long. V lost 5 bases to trimming and J lost 1 base, with 11 bases between them. Germline V lookup: CDR1 SEHNR, CDR2 FQNEAQ (reference sequence). Here the CDR3 reads CASSPYGPNTEAFF. The CDR3 nucleotides are TGTGCCAGCAGCCCTTATGGCCCGAACACTGAAGCTTTCTTT.